This TCR beta chain was sequenced in a study of T cell responses to AZD1222 COVID-19 vaccine. The length of the CDR3 is 15 residues. Germline values: CDR1 KGHSH, CDR2 LQKENI. V gave up 2 bases and J gave up 3 bases, with 10 bases separating them. Data came from immunoSEQ multiplex PCR; TCRdb stores just in-frame clones and leaves some out. This table has 90,000 to 120,000 clones, 87% appearing once. Here the sequenced sample was peripheral blood, taken 28 days after the second AZD1222 dose. The V call is TRBV18, the J call TRBJ2-2, with D perhaps matching TRBD1 or TRBD2 (6 bases each). The receptor was derived from an adult who received the AZD1222 COVID-19 vaccine. CDR3 in DNA: TGTGCCAGCTCACCAGGGGGGCCTGACACCGGGGAGCTGTTTTTT. Protein product: CASSPGGPDTGELFF.